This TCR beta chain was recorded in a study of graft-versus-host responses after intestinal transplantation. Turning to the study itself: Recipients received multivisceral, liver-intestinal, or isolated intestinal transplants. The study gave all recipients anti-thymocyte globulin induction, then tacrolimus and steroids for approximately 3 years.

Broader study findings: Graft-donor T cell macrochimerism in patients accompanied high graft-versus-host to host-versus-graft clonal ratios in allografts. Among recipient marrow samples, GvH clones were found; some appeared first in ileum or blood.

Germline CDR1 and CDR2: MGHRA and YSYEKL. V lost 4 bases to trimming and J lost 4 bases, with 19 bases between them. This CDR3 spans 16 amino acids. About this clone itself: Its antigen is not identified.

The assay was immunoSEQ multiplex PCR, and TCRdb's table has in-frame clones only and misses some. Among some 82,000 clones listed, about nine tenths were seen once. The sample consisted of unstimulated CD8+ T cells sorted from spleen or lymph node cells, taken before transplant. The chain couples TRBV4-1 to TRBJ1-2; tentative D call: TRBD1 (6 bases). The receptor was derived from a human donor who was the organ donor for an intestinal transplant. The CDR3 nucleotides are TGCGCCAGCAGCCCAACCCGGGACACTATTTTCTATGGCTACACCTTC. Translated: CASSPTRDTIFYGYTF.